These 30 T cell receptor beta chains came from one sample sequenced in a study of blood T cell repertoires in COVID-19. Only in-frame clones appear in the TCRdb table, and some are missing; sequencing was by immunoSEQ multiplex PCR. Counted here are just over 300,000 clones, over 85% occurring once; the ten biggest clones make up 1.5% to 2%. The sample taken for sequencing was peripheral blood. These receptors originate from a woman younger than 45 with COVID-19, enrolled during active disease.

The rearrangement links TRBV19 to TRBJ1-1, with D perhaps TRBD1 (6 bases). Trimming took 3 bases from V and 0 from J, leaving 8 bases between them. The CDR3 is 14 amino acids. Germline CDR1 LNHDA, CDR2 SQIVND (reference sequence). The CDR3 nucleotides read TGTGCCAGTAGTATTCAGGGGTTGAACACTGAAGCTTTCTTT. Residues: CASSIQGLNTEAFF.

The V gene is TRBV7-3, the J gene TRBJ2-3; D gene unclear. Germline assignment: CDR1 SGHTA and CDR2 FQGTGA. Trimming removed 0 bases from V and 2 bases from J, with 9 bases in between. The CDR3 has 15 amino acids. The CDR3 sequence is CASSLTVGVTDTQYF. The CDR3 coding sequence is TGTGCCAGCAGCTTAACTGTAGGAGTCACAGATACGCAGTATTTT.

The V and J genes are TRBV19 and TRBJ2-1; 9 bases fit TRBD1. CDR1 and CDR2 (germline): LNHDA, SQIVND (reference sequence). The CDR3 contains 14 residues. V was clipped by 6 bases and J by 10 bases; unmatched bases: 10. CDR3 coding DNA: TGTGCCAGTAGCAGTCCCGGGACAGGGAACGAGCAGTTCTTC. Its protein product is CASSSPGTGNEQFF.

The chain is built from TRBV5-4 and TRBJ2-2; TRBD1 might be the D (6 bases). V gave up 4 bases and J gave up 7 bases, with 20 bases separating them. This CDR3 is built from 16 residues. Germline loops: CDR1 SGHNT, CDR2 YYREEE (reference sequence). The CDR3 loop reads CASSPRGGGAGGELFF. For the CDR3, the DNA is TGTGCCAGCAGCCCTCGTGGGGGCGGAGCCGGCGGGGAGCTGTTTTTT.

The V call is TRBV19, the J call TRBJ1-2; 9 bases align to TRBD1. Unmatched junction bases numbered 7, after V lost 3 bases and J lost 5 bases. CDR1 is LNHDA and CDR2 is SQIVND in the germline V gene (reference sequence). The CDR3 is 15 residues long. This CDR3 is CASSITGGSGYGYTF. CDR3 bases: TGTGCCAGTAGTATCACAGGGGGCTCAGGGTATGGCTACACCTTC.

The genes are TRBV5-1 and TRBJ1-1; the match to TRBD1 covers 9 bases. Germline CDR1 and CDR2: SGHRS and YFSETQ. The CDR3 covers 15 residues. V shed 3 bases and J 4 bases; nucleotides not matched to a gene: 7. CDR3 sequence: CASSYSGQGTTEAFF. In DNA, the CDR3 is TGCGCCAGCAGCTATTCGGGACAGGGAACCACTGAAGCTTTCTTT.

The rearrangement joins TRBV24-1 to TRBJ2-1, with TRBD2 matching 9 bases. Trimming removed 5 bases from V and 8 bases from J; junction bases left unmatched: 9. Per the germline V gene, CDR1 is KGHDR and CDR2 is SFDVKD. CDR3 length equals 15 residues. The CDR3 here is CATSGWLAGSHEQFF. Here the CDR3 DNA reads TGTGCCACCAGTGGTTGGCTAGCGGGGTCCCATGAGCAGTTCTTC.

This chain links TRBV7-2 with TRBJ1-6; TRBD1 aligns across 7 bases. Germline CDR1 SGHTA, CDR2 FQGNSA. V shed 5 bases, J shed 8 bases, and the junction held 9 bases outside the gene matches. CDR3 size: 15 residues. DNA for the CDR3: TGTGCCAGCAGCACCATCAGGGGGTGGCATTCACCCCTCCACTTT. Encoded protein: CASSTIRGWHSPLHF. The full variable domain, completed using reference TRBV7-2 and TRBJ1-6, is GAGVSQSPSNKVTEKGKDVELRCDPISGHTALYWYRQSLGQGLEFLIYFQGNSAPDKSGLPSDRFSAERTGGSVSTLTIQRTQQEDSAVYLCASSTIRGWHSPLHFGNGTRLTVT.

The genes are TRBV4-2 and TRBJ1-2, with D possibly matching TRBD1 (5 bases). Germline V gene sequence: CDR1 LGHNA, CDR2 YNFKEQ. Trimming removed 3 bases at V and 4 bases at J, with 15 bases between. This CDR3 is built from 15 residues. This CDR3 is CASSQVYGGSYGYTF. CDR3 nucleotide sequence: TGTGCCAGCAGCCAGGTATATGGGGGGAGCTATGGCTACACCTTC.

This clone was picked up a small number of times. This sequence joins TRBV19 and TRBJ1-2; a possible D gene is TRBD1 (6 bases). With 9 bases removed from V and 3 bases from J, the gap between germline ends came to 26 bases. The CDR3 extends over 17 amino acids. Germline CDR1 and CDR2: LNHDA and SQIVND (reference sequence). CDR3: CASNKRSGGPTYYGYTF. CDR3 coding DNA: TGTGCCAGCAATAAAAGATCGGGGGGGCCGACCTACTATGGCTACACCTTC.

The chain links TRBV5-1 to TRBJ2-3; D remains ambiguous. With 1 base removed from V and 3 bases from J, the gap between germline ends came to 6 bases. From germline, CDR1 is SGHRS and CDR2 YFSETQ. This CDR3 has 13 amino acids. Here the CDR3 DNA reads TGCGCCAGCAGCTTGACGCGTACAGATACGCAGTATTTT. This translates into CASSLTRTDTQYF. Variable domain in full (rest from reference TRBV5-1 and TRBJ2-3): KAGVTQTPRYLIKTRGQQVTLSCSPISGHRSVSWYQQTPGQGLQFLFEYFSETQRNKGNFPGRFSGRQFSNSRSEMNVSTLELGDSALYLCASSLTRTDTQYFGPGTRLTVL.

V usage is TRBV15 and J usage is TRBJ1-2; the match to TRBD1 covers 8 bases. CDR3 length equals 14 residues. With V trimmed by 6 bases and J by 4 bases, 7 bases remained unmatched. Germline CDR1 LNHNV, CDR2 YYDKDF (reference sequence). The CDR3 loop is CATSSRGRPYGYTF. CDR3 in DNA: TGTGCCACCAGTAGCAGGGGGCGCCCCTATGGCTACACCTTC.

The rearrangement joins TRBV28 to TRBJ2-1, with 10 bases lining up with TRBD2. This CDR3 has 16 residues. Germline V lookup: CDR1 MDHEN, CDR2 SYDVKM. V shed 4 bases, J shed 6 bases, and the junction held 9 bases outside the gene matches. CDR3 DNA sequence: TGTGCCAGCAGTTCAATTAGCGGGGGGCACCCCAATGAGCAGTTCTTC. As protein: CASSSISGGHPNEQFF.

This chain connects TRBV10-3 to TRBJ2-1, with D possibly being TRBD2 (7 bases). Trimming took 10 bases from V and 6 from J, leaving 19 bases between them. The CDR3 sequence is 14 residues long. Per germline, CDR1 ENHRY and CDR2 SYGVKD. The CDR3 here is CASRGGAYFNEQFF. CDR3 nucleotide sequence: TGTGCCAGTCGTGGGGGGGCTTACTTCAATGAGCAGTTCTTC.

V usage is TRBV5-1 and J usage is TRBJ2-2; D unclear. The germline gives CDR1 SGHRS, CDR2 YFSETQ. This CDR3 has 14 residues. V shed 2 bases and J shed 6 bases, with 11 bases lying between them. CDR3 protein: CASSLEVSAGELFF. In nucleotides, the CDR3 is TGCGCCAGCAGCTTAGAGGTGTCGGCCGGGGAGCTGTTTTTT.

The chain couples TRBV19 to TRBJ2-3; 8 nucleotides align to TRBD2. Trimming at V came to 5 bases and at J to 2 bases, leaving 9 bases not matched to a gene. CDR1 LNHDA and CDR2 SQIVND come from the germline V gene (reference sequence). This CDR3 has 16 residues. CDR3 nucleotides: TGTGCCAGTAGTCTCCGAGCGGGGGCCTTCACAGATACGCAGTATTTT. Its translation: CASSLRAGAFTDTQYF.

The rearrangement joins TRBV2 to TRBJ1-5; no clear D. The CDR3 is 16 amino acids. V was trimmed by 0 bases and J by 5 bases, leaving 14 bases between them. Per germline, CDR1 SNHLY and CDR2 FYNNEI. The CDR3 spells CASSEALLGSHQPQHF. As DNA, the CDR3 is TGTGCCAGCAGTGAAGCGCTATTGGGGAGCCATCAGCCCCAGCATTTT.

The CDR3 reads CASSSRGSYGYTF. The CDR3 bases are TGTGCCAGCAGTTCAAGGGGCAGCTATGGCTACACCTTC. The gene calls are TRBV6-5 and TRBJ1-2, with a tentative D call TRBD1 (5 bases). Per germline, CDR1 MNHEY and CDR2 SVGAGI. The CDR3 consists of 13 residues. The V and J ends lost 4 bases and 4 bases respectively, with 10 bases between them.

This rearrangement joins TRBV2 to TRBJ2-3; 8 bases match TRBD1. With V trimmed by 6 bases and J by 1 base, 3 bases remained unmatched. Germline V gene data show CDR1 as SNHLY and CDR2 as FYNNEI. This CDR3 region has 14 residues. The CDR3, as DNA: TGTGCCAGCAGATTGACAGGGGGCACAGATACGCAGTATTTT. Its translation is CASRLTGGTDTQYF.

The chain combines TRBV19 with TRBJ2-1; D unclear. Germline-derived CDR1 and CDR2 are LNHDA and SQIVND (reference sequence). The CDR3 extends over 15 amino acids. V was shortened by 1 base and J by 5 bases, with 12 bases between the two germline ends. The CDR3 loop is CASSIAPGSNNEQFF. The DNA of the CDR3 is TGTGCCAGTAGTATAGCCCCAGGTTCCAACAATGAGCAGTTCTTC.

V and J are TRBV9 and TRBJ1-2; TRBD1 matches 10 bases. Germline loops: CDR1 SGDLS, CDR2 YYNGEE. CDR3 length: 15 residues. With 4 bases clipped from V and 4 bases from J, the junction kept 7 bases outside the gene matches. CDR3 protein: CASSHGDRGVYGYTF. The CDR3, as DNA: TGTGCCAGCAGCCATGGGGACAGGGGAGTCTATGGCTACACCTTC. The variable domain in full, completed from reference TRBV9 and TRBJ1-2, reads DSGVTQTPKHLITATGQRVTLRCSPRSGDLSVYWYQQSLDQGLQFLIQYYNGEERAKGNILERFSAQQFPDLHSELNLSSLELGDSALYFCASSHGDRGVYGYTFGSGTRLTVV.

This clone has just one count. DNA for the CDR3: TGCAGCGTGGGGCTGGATCCGAATGAGGGCTACACCTTC. Translation: CSVGLDPNEGYTF. This chain links TRBV29-1 with TRBJ1-2; perhaps TRBD1 as D (5 bases). Germline assignment: CDR1 SQVTM and CDR2 ANQGSEA. The ends were cut back, 6 bases at V and 8 bases at J, with 19 bases in the middle. The CDR3 is 13 residues long.

The chain uses TRBV19 and TRBJ2-2; unclear D gene. CDR3 length: 12 amino acids. CDR1 is LNHDA, CDR2 SQIVND, per germline (reference sequence). The V gene lost 4 bases and the J gene lost 5 bases, with 5 bases spanning the gap. The CDR3 here is CASSTITGELFF. CDR3 bases: TGTGCCAGTAGTACCATTACCGGGGAGCTGTTTTTT.

The V call is TRBV5-1, the J call TRBJ2-5; 9 nucleotides match TRBD2. With V trimmed by 7 bases and J by 4 bases, 17 bases remained unmatched. Germline V lookup: CDR1 SGHRS, CDR2 YFSETQ. This CDR3 is 17 amino acids long. CDR3 loop: CASHSGLAGGGRETQYF. CDR3 bases: TGCGCCAGCCATTCGGGTTTGGCGGGGGGGGGAAGAGAGACCCAGTACTTC. The complete variable domain, with remaining parts taken from reference TRBV5-1 and TRBJ2-5, reads KAGVTQTPRYLIKTRGQQVTLSCSPISGHRSVSWYQQTPGQGLQFLFEYFSETQRNKGNFPGRFSGRQFSNSRSEMNVSTLELGDSALYLCASHSGLAGGGRETQYFGPGTRLLVL.

The J gene is TRBJ1-2, the V gene TRBV6-5, with D perhaps TRBD1 (5 bases). V was pared by 2 bases and J by 3 bases, with 7 bases between. CDR1 is MNHEY, CDR2 SVGAGI, per germline. The CDR3 totals 13 residues. The DNA for the CDR3 is TGTGCCAGCAGTTACGGCAGGGACTATGGCTACACCTTC. This codes for CASSYGRDYGYTF.

This clone came up a few times. The J gene is TRBJ1-2, the V gene TRBV12-3 or TRBV12-4, with 8 bases matching TRBD1. The CDR3 consists of 13 residues. V lost 4 bases, J lost 8 bases, and 6 bases stayed unmatched. CDR3 sequence reads: CASSSGTGRGYTF. The DNA of the CDR3 is TGTGCCAGCAGTTCCGGGACAGGTAGGGGCTACACCTTC.

This chain links TRBV7-8 with TRBJ1-1; no reliable D call. The V gene lost 2 bases and the J gene lost 4 bases, with 8 bases spanning the gap. Germline values: CDR1 SGHVS, CDR2 FQNEAQ. CDR3 length equals 13 residues. Here the CDR3 reads CASSLSVRTEAFF. The CDR3 DNA follows: TGTGCCAGCAGCTTATCAGTTCGCACTGAAGCTTTCTTT. The full variable domain, completed using reference TRBV7-8 and TRBJ1-1, is GAGVSQSPRYKVAKRGQDVALRCDPISGHVSLFWYQQALGQGPEFLTYFQNEAQLDKSGLPSDRFFAERPEGSVSTLKIQRTQQEDSAVYLCASSLSVRTEAFFGQGTRLTVV.

The rearrangement uses TRBV7-8 and TRBJ1-5; D is possibly TRBD1 (6 bases). Germline CDR1 and CDR2: SGHVS and FQNEAQ. The ends were cut back, 3 bases at V and 10 bases at J, with 7 bases in the middle. This CDR3 has 11 amino acids. The CDR3: CASSLDRPQHF. The CDR3 DNA follows: TGTGCCAGCAGCTTGGACAGACCCCAGCATTTT.

This chain connects TRBV18 to TRBJ2-7; D is perhaps TRBD1 (6 bases). The V end was cut by 4 bases, the J end by 0 bases, with 13 bases between. The CDR3 runs 15 residues. Germline V gene lookup returns CDR1 KGHSH and CDR2 LQKENI. The CDR3: CASSLDRESSYEQYF. Written as DNA, the CDR3 is TGTGCCAGCTCACTGGACAGAGAGAGCTCCTACGAGCAGTACTTC.

This chain links TRBV27 with TRBJ1-2; D gene uncertain. V lost 8 bases and J lost 5, with 15 bases in between. Looked up from germline, CDR1 is MNHEY and CDR2 is SMNVEV (reference sequence). CDR3 size: 13 residues. The chain's CDR3 is CASGRASGYGYTF. As DNA, the CDR3 is TGTGCCAGCGGGAGGGCGTCGGGTTATGGCTACACCTTC.